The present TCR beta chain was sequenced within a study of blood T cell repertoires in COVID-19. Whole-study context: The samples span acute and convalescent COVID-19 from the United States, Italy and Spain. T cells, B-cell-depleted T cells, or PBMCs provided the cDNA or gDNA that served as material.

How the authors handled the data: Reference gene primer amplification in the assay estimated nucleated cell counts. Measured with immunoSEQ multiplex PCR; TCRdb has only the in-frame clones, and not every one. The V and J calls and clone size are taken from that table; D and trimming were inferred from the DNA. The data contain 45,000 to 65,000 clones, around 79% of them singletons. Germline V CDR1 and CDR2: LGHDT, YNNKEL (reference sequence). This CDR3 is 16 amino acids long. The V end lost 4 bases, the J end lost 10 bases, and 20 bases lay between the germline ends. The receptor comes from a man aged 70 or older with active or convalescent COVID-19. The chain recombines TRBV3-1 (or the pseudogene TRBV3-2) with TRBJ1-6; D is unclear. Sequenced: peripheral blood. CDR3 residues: CASSLTATSSGSPLHF. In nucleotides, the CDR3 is TGTGCCAGCAGCCTGACCGCCACGTCATCGGGGTCACCCCTCCACTTT.